Below, 16 T cell receptor beta chains from the same sample are listed, as sequenced in a study of Tregs in tolerant kidney transplant recipients. Using immunoSEQ multiplex PCR, the repertoire was profiled, and TCRdb retains in-frame clones only, with some absent. The sample data list about 30,000 clones. The sample was CD8+ T cells from blood, taken before the transplant. All receptors come from a human donor who received a combined kidney and bone marrow transplant.

In the case of this clone: The read ends 3 residues before the CDR3 terminus; that terminus is restored from the germline J gene. This rearrangement joins TRBV19 to TRBJ2-2; a possible D gene is TRBD1 (6 bases). CDR3 length: 15 amino acids. Germline V gene lookup returns CDR1 LNHDA and CDR2 SQIVND (reference sequence). Trimming shortened V by 3 bases and J by 0 bases, and 8 bases separated the two germline ends. The CDR3 bases that were read are TGTGCCAGTAGTATGGGGACACCGAACACCGGGGAG. This translates into CASSMGTPNTGE. The full CDR3 protein is CASSMGTPNTGELFF.

On this clone itself: The read stops 3 residues short of the end of the CDR3; the missing end is completed from the germline J gene. This chain links TRBV6-1 with TRBJ2-7; maybe TRBD2 (7 bases). There are 16 residues in the CDR3. The V gene's germline CDR1 is MNHNS and CDR2 SASEGT. Trimming left V 0 bases short and J 5 bases short, with 17 bases between. The sequenced CDR3 bases are TGTGCCAGCAGTGAAGCTATCGTTGCGGGGGCCCACGAG. Protein sequence: CASSEAIVAGAHE. The whole CDR3 reads CASSEAIVAGAHEQYF.

To note about this clone: Read sequence stops 3 residues before the CDR3 end, and the germline J gene provides the missing end. Other DNA sequences in the sample encode the same CDR3. J is TRBJ2-2 and V is TRBV5-1; TRBD1 is a possible D gene (5 bases). The CDR3 length is 14 residues. Germline-derived CDR1 and CDR2 are SGHRS and YFSETQ. Trimming removed 4 bases from V and 4 bases from J, with 11 bases in between. The covered CDR3 bases are TGCGCCAGCAGCCTTGGCGACAGCACCGGGGAG. Translated, it gives CASSLGDSTGE. The CDR3, in full, reads CASSLGDSTGELFF.

About this clone itself: The read is 3 residues too short to cover the CDR3 end, so that end is filled in from the germline J gene. The chain links TRBV19 to TRBJ1-2, with TRBD1 matching 9 bases. Germline CDR1 reads LNHDA; CDR2 reads SQIVND (reference sequence). V trimming: 5 bases; J trimming: 5 bases; junction bases outside the gene matches: 9. The CDR3 is made up of 15 amino acids. The CDR3 here is CASSPLLGQGYGYTF. CDR3 DNA, as far as it was read: TGTGCCAGTAGTCCCCTCTTGGGACAGGGTTATGGC.

About this clone: The read is 3 residues too short to cover the CDR3 end, so that end is filled in from the germline J gene. The J gene is TRBJ2-3, the V gene TRBV30; 9 bases align to TRBD1. The CDR3 runs to 21 residues. From germline, CDR1 is GTSNPN and CDR2 SVGIG (reference sequence). J lost 6 bases, V lost 4 bases, and 29 bases had no gene match. The CDR3 DNA, read in part, is TGTGCCTGGACCGACCCCCCCCGTCCAGGACAGGGGCATTCTATCTGGGATACG. Translated: CAWTDPPRPGQGHSIWDT. The entire CDR3 protein is CAWTDPPRPGQGHSIWDTQYF.

In the case of this clone: The read ends 3 residues before the CDR3 terminus; that terminus is restored from the germline J gene. The chain uses TRBV18 and TRBJ2-2; TRBD1 agrees at 8 bases. The CDR3 has 15 residues. The germline gives CDR1 KGHSH, CDR2 LQKENI. V trimming: 0 bases; J trimming: 3 bases; junction bases outside the gene matches: 0. Partial CDR3 DNA: TGTGCCAGCTCACCACCGACAGGGGACACCGGGGAG. Its protein product is CASSPPTGDTGE. The whole CDR3 sequence reads CASSPPTGDTGELFF.

Turning to this clone: Read sequence stops 3 residues before the CDR3 end, and the germline J gene provides the missing end. The chain uses TRBV19 and TRBJ2-1, with D perhaps matching TRBD2 (5 bases). The CDR3 spans 14 residues. Germline V gene sequence: CDR1 LNHDA, CDR2 SQIVND (reference sequence). Trimming pared 6 bases from V and 6 bases from J, leaving 15 bases between. The sequenced CDR3 bases are TGTGCCAGTAGGATTTTCAGTAGCGCCAATGAG. Translated, it gives CASRIFSSANE. The complete CDR3 sequence is CASRIFSSANEQFF.

Of note for this clone: From the germline J gene comes the end of the CDR3, since the read stops 3 residues before it. V is TRBV7-9 and J is TRBJ1-4, with 7 bases fitting TRBD1. CDR3 length equals 15 residues. CDR1 is SEHNR and CDR2 is FQNEAQ in the germline V gene (reference sequence). The trim removed 5 bases at V and 0 bases at J, leaving 3 bases unmatched. The part of the CDR3 DNA that was read is TGTGCCAGCAGCGGAACAGGGGCAACTAATGAAAAA. Residues: CASSGTGATNEK. Given in full, the CDR3 is CASSGTGATNEKLFF.

For this clone: The read gets to within 3 residues of the CDR3 end, and the germline J gene fills in the rest. This chain uses TRBV6-1 with TRBJ2-3, with 7 bases that match TRBD2. The ends lost 4 bases at V and 7 bases at J; junction bases unmatched: 8. The CDR3 has 14 residues. Germline values: CDR1 MNHNS, CDR2 SASEGT. The CDR3 sequence: CASSGLGGGYTQYF. The sequenced part of the CDR3 DNA is TGTGCCAGCAGTGGACTTGGGGGGGGATATACG.

This chain's CDR3 is CSVGTGGGSPLHF. CDR3 DNA (partial): TGCAGCGTGGGGACAGGGGGAGGTTCACCC. The rearrangement joins TRBV29-1 to TRBJ1-6; 11 bases fit TRBD1. The CDR3 end lies 3 residues beyond the end of the read and is filled in from the germline J gene. Germline-derived CDR1 and CDR2 are SQVTM and ANQGSEA. The CDR3 runs 13 residues. Unmatched junction bases numbered 4, after V lost 6 bases and J lost 9 bases. The whole variable domain, remainder taken from reference TRBV29-1 and TRBJ1-6, is SAVISQKPSRDICQRGTSLTIQCQVDSQVTMMFWYRQQPGQSLTLIATANQGSEATYESGFVIDKFPISRPNLTFSTLTVSNMSPEDSSIYLCSVGTGGGSPLHFGNGTRLTVT.

Concerning this clone: The sequenced fragment ends 3 residues before the CDR3 boundary, so the rest is inferred from the germline J gene. The gene calls are TRBV19 and TRBJ2-7, with D possibly TRBD2 on 6 matching bases. The V gene's germline CDR1 is LNHDA and CDR2 SQIVND (reference sequence). Trimming took 3 bases from V and 1 from J, leaving 13 bases between them. The CDR3 consists of 15 residues. The sequenced part of the CDR3 DNA is TGTGCCAGTAGTATCGGGGGTTTAGGGTCCTACGAG. Amino acids: CASSIGGLGSYE. The CDR3 as a whole reads CASSIGGLGSYEQYF.

About this clone: The CDR3 end falls 3 residues outside the read, so it is completed with the germline J gene. The chain carries TRBV5-4 and TRBJ1-1; D remains ambiguous. V lost 0 bases to trimming and J lost 1 base, with 7 bases between them. Germline CDR1 reads SGHNT; CDR2 reads YYREEE (reference sequence). This CDR3 region has 14 residues. The covered CDR3 bases are TGTGCCAGCAGCTTGGGTCCGGGGAACACTGAA. This gives the protein CASSLGPGNTE. The whole CDR3 is CASSLGPGNTEAFF.

Concerning this clone: The read ends 3 residues before the CDR3 terminus; that terminus is restored from the germline J gene. The chain is built from TRBV7-8 and TRBJ2-7; 13 bases agree with TRBD2. The ends lost 5 bases at V and 2 bases at J; junction bases unmatched: 6. The CDR3 totals 16 residues. Germline CDR1 and CDR2: SGHVS and FQNEAQ. This CDR3 reads CASSAGLAGAPYEQYF. The sequenced CDR3 bases are TGTGCCAGCAGCGCAGGACTAGCGGGGGCCCCCTACGAG. The full variable domain, in which reference TRBV7-8 and TRBJ2-7 provide the parts outside the CDR3, is GAGVSQSPRYKVAKRGQDVALRCDPISGHVSLFWYQQALGQGPEFLTYFQNEAQLDKSGLPSDRFFAERPEGSVSTLKIQRTQQEDSAVYLCASSAGLAGAPYEQYFGPGTRLTVT.

As concerns this clone: Sequencing ends 3 residues short of the CDR3 end; the germline J gene provides the rest. V and J are TRBV6-1 and TRBJ1-2; possibly TRBD1 for D (5 bases). The CDR3 length is 13 residues. Germline lookup yields CDR1 MNHNS and CDR2 SASEGT. CDR3 bases read: TGTGCCAGCAGTGACACGAGGGGAGAAGGC. Its protein is CASSDTRGEG. The full CDR3 protein is CASSDTRGEGYTF.

Points on this clone: The missing CDR3 end, 3 residues past where the read stops, is filled in from the germline J gene. The chain links TRBV5-1 to TRBJ2-7; TRBD1 matches at 10 bases. The junction had 6 bases not matched to a gene; V was cut back by 4 bases and J by 5 bases. This CDR3 comprises 14 residues. From germline, CDR1 is SGHRS and CDR2 YFSETQ. CDR3 sequence reads: CASSKGQGPDEQYF. The CDR3 bases that were read are TGCGCCAGCAGCAAGGGACAGGGGCCGGACGAG.

Notes on this clone: The DNA ends 3 residues before the CDR3 does, and the rest of the CDR3 is filled in from the germline J gene. The chain links TRBV20-1 to TRBJ2-3; 13 positions agree with TRBD2. This CDR3 has 15 amino acids. Germline CDR1 DFQATT, CDR2 SNEGSKA (reference sequence). J lost 2 bases, V lost 6 bases, and 5 bases had no gene match. CDR3 residues: CSAPGLAGDTDTQYF. The CDR3 bases that were read are TGCAGTGCGCCCGGACTAGCGGGGGACACAGATACG.